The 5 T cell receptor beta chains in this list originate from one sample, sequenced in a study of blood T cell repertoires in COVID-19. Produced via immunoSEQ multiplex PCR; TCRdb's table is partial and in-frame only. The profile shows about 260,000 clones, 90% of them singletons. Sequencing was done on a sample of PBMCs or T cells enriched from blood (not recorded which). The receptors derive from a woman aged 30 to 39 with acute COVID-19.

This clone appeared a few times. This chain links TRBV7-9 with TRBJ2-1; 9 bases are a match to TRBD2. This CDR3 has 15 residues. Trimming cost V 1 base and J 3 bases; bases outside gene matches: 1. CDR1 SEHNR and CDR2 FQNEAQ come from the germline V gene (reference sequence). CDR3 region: CASSLVLAGYNEQFF. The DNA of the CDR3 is TGTGCCAGCAGCTTAGTACTAGCGGGCTACAATGAGCAGTTCTTC.

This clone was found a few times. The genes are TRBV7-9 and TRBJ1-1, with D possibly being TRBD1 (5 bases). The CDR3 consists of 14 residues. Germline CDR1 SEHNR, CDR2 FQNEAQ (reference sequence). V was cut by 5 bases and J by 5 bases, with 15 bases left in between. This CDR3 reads CASSPRDLGTEAFF. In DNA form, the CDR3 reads TGTGCCAGCAGCCCGCGGGACTTGGGGACTGAAGCTTTCTTT. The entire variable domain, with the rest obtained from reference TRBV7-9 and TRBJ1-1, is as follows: DTGVSQNPRHKITKRGQNVTFRCDPISEHNRLYWYRQTLGQGPEFLTYFQNEAQLEKSRLLSDRFSAERPKGSFSTLEIQRTEQGDSAMYLCASSPRDLGTEAFFGQGTRLTVV.

CDR3 in amino acids: CARSGLAGYEQYF. CDR3 nucleotides: TGTGCCAGATCGGGACTAGCGGGTTACGAGCAGTACTTC. The chain joins TRBV28 to TRBJ2-7, with TRBD2 matching over 12 bases. J was trimmed by 4 bases and V by 9 bases; bases with no gene match: 4. There are 13 residues in the CDR3. CDR1 and CDR2 (germline): MDHEN, SYDVKM.

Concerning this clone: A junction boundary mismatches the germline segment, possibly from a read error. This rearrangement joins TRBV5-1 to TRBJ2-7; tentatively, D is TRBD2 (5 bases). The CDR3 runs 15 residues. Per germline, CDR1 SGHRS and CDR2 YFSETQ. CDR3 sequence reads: CASSLESGFSHEQYF. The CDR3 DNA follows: TGCGCCAGCAGCTTGGAGTCGGGGTTCTCCCACGAGCAGTACTTC.

Written as DNA, the CDR3 is TGTGCCAGCAGCACCGTAGCGCTAGCGGGCAATGAGCAGTTCTTC. It is translated as CASSTVALAGNEQFF. This chain uses TRBV7-2 with TRBJ2-1; 8 bases map to TRBD2. The V and J ends lost 5 bases and 6 bases, in that order; junction bases with no gene match: 9. CDR3 length: 15 residues. CDR1 and CDR2 from the germline V gene are SGHTA and FQGNSA.